A single sample is the source of the 3 T cell receptor beta chains below, sequenced in a study of OX40 agonist ivuxolimab in advanced cancers. The data were produced by immunoSEQ multiplex PCR, yet TCRdb's version contains in-frame clones alone and is incomplete. Of 65,000 to 95,000 clones in the sample, more than 85% were seen once. The sequences come from CD4+ or CD8+ T cells sorted from blood, collected in a trial of the OX40 agonist ivuxolimab. These receptors were obtained from an adult with an advanced solid tumor such as melanoma, head and neck, liver or kidney cancer.

CDR3: CASGLVPQTGNFQPQHF. CDR3 DNA: TGTGCTAGTGGTTTGGTACCCCAGACAGGGAATTTTCAGCCCCAGCATTTT. The chain links TRBV12-5 to TRBJ1-5; 7 positions match TRBD1. V gave up 0 bases and J gave up 6 bases; unmatched junction bases: 11. In germline, CDR1 is LGHNT, CDR2 FRNRAP. This CDR3 has 17 residues.

The chain combines TRBV28 with TRBJ2-7; 13 nucleotides align to TRBD2. J gave up 1 base and V 7 bases, and 7 bases lay outside the gene matches. This CDR3 is built from 16 residues. Germline V CDR1 and CDR2: MDHEN, SYDVKM. CDR3 loop: CASMGLAGKKSYEQYF. CDR3 in DNA: TGTGCCAGCATGGGACTAGCGGGAAAAAAATCCTACGAGCAGTACTTC.

The chain uses TRBV30 and TRBJ2-7; D is undetermined. CDR1 is GTSNPN and CDR2 is SVGIG in the germline V gene (reference sequence). CDR3 length: 12 amino acids. Trimming stripped 3 bases from V and 6 bases from J, with 12 bases between. CDR3: CAWSNGPGEQYF. The CDR3 region has the DNA TGTGCCTGGAGCAACGGACCCGGCGAGCAGTACTTC. The entire variable domain, with the rest obtained from reference TRBV30 and TRBJ2-7, is as follows: SQTIHQWPATLVQPVGSPLSLECTVEGTSNPNLYWYRQAAGRGLQLLFYSVGIGQISSEVPQNLSASRPQDRQFILSSKKLLLSDSGFYLCAWSNGPGEQYFGPGTRLTVT.